The source of this T cell receptor beta chain is a study of tumor-infiltrating lymphocytes in primary liver carcinoma. Study as a whole: Both sexes were represented among patients, who were 30 to 69 years old.

Reverse transcription of approximately 0.55 ug total RNA with a constant-region primer produced TCR beta cDNA. Modified slightly, ARM-PCR produced TCR beta libraries over three nested multiplex PCR rounds. Use of TRBV1-TRBV30 forward primers with a C-beta reverse primer characterized the first two PCR rounds, which lasted nine to eleven cycles each. TCRdb called the multiplex PCR reads again in MiXCR, with one record for every CDR3 protein. The sample has approximately 45,000 distinct CDR3 sequences; approximately 82% are singletons. This clonotype was detected only once. At one boundary the junction diverges from the germline segment, which might be a read error. Germline lookup yields CDR1 SGHAT and CDR2 FQNNGV. The CDR3 contains 16 residues. Co-extracted RNA and DNA came from around 18-30 mg of unsorted bulk tissue.

The source of this sequence is a woman in her twenties or thirties with primary liver carcinoma and hepatitis B virus infection. The rearrangement uses TRBV11-2 and TRBJ2-3; D is unresolved. Sequences were obtained from tumor-adjacent normal liver tissue. The CDR3 is CVSSRRKGLSTDTQYF. The DNA of the CDR3 is TGTGTCAGCAGTCGCAGGAAGGGCCTAAGCACAGATACGCAGTATTTT.